These T cell receptor beta chains were read from a single sample in a study of T cells after yellow fever vaccination. TCRdb fed the 5' RACE reads into MiXCR, producing one record per CDR3 protein. There are roughly 330,000 distinct CDR3 sequences in the sample; 6.8% occur only once, and 15% to 20% lies in the top ten. The input for sequencing was PBMCs, taken 35 to 50 days after the first yellow fever vaccination. The receptors originated from a man between 18 and 29 years old who received the YFV17D yellow fever vaccine. Each CDR3 is given with its conserved first and last residue. The D gene is left open where the match is weak. Size is omitted from some rows. Given values are once, few, many or a class for expanded clones.

d_gene	v_gene	j_gene	abundance	CDR3nt	CDR3aa
TRBD2	TRBV11-2	TRBJ2-3	few	TGTGCCAGCAGCCACCCAGTAGGGACTAGCGGGGGGGACAACACAGATACGCAGTATTTT	CASSHPVGTSGGDNTDTQYF
NA	TRBV12-3/TRBV12-4	TRBJ2-1	few	TGTGCCAGCAGACTCGGGACTCGTCACAATGAGCAGTTCTTC	CASRLGTRHNEQFF
TRBD2	TRBV5-1	TRBJ2-4	many	TGCGCCAGCAGCTTGGCCTCGCTAGCGGGGATAAAAAACATTCAGTACTTC	CASSLASLAGIKNIQYF
NA	TRBV7-3	TRBJ2-3	NA	TGTGCCAGCAGCTTCGGACCGAGCACAGATACGCAGTATTTT	CASSFGPSTDTQYF
NA	TRBV15	TRBJ2-6	NA	TGTGCCACCAGCAGAGTAGGAGCTACCCACTCTGGGGCCAACGTCCTGACTTTC	CATSRVGATHSGANVLTF
TRBD1	TRBV20-1	TRBJ1-5	many	TGCAGTGCGAACAGAGGGGGCAGGGGTGATCAGCCCCAGCATTTT	CSANRGGRGDQPQHF
NA	TRBV7-9	TRBJ2-3	NA	TGTGCCAGCAGCCCCTGGACAGATACGCAGTATTTT	CASSPWTDTQYF
NA	TRBV19	TRBJ1-2	NA	TGTGCCAGTAGTCCGGCAGGAAAGAGTGGCTACACCTTC	CASSPAGKSGYTF
NA	TRBV27	TRBJ2-6	many	TGTGCCAGCAGTTTGTGGGGCAGCTCTGGGGCCAACGTCCTGACTTTC	CASSLWGSSGANVLTF
NA	TRBV6-2/TRBV6-3	TRBJ2-5	NA	TGTGCCAGCAGTCCCGGGACTGAGCCGCGGACCCAGTACTTC	CASSPGTEPRTQYF
NA	TRBV7-2	TRBJ1-6	few	TGTGCCAGCAGCCTCAGCAACTCGGGGAAGTCACCCCTCCACTTT	CASSLSNSGKSPLHF
NA	TRBV21-1	TRBJ1-1	few	TGTGCCAGCAGCAGGTTCCGGGACAGGGGGCCGACTGAAGCTTTCTTT	CASSRFRDRGPTEAFF
NA	TRBV4-3	TRBJ2-4	many	TGCGCCAGCAGCCAAGTAGGGGGGCTTTCCAAAAACATTCAGTACTTC	CASSQVGGLSKNIQYF
NA	TRBV5-1	TRBJ2-6	NA	TGCGCCAGCAGCCCGAGACTCTCTGGGGCCAACGTCCTGACTTTC	CASSPRLSGANVLTF
TRBD2	TRBV9	TRBJ2-5	few	TGTGCCAGCAGCGTAGATGGCGGGGGGCTTAAGGAGGCCCAGTACTTC	CASSVDGGGLKEAQYF
TRBD1	TRBV28	TRBJ2-7	NA	TGTGCCAGCAGTGGTCCGGGACAGGAGACCTACGAGCAGTACTTC	CASSGPGQETYEQYF
TRBD2	TRBV13	TRBJ2-3	NA	TGTGCCTTCAGTTTATTTAAAAGCGGGGGGTACCTCACAGATACGCAGTATTTT	CAFSLFKSGGYLTDTQYF
TRBD2	TRBV6-2/TRBV6-3	TRBJ2-5	NA	TGTGCCAGCAGTTACGTGACCTTAGCGGGGGCCGAAGAGACCCAGTACTTC	CASSYVTLAGAEETQYF
NA	TRBV4-2	TRBJ2-3	few	TGTGCCAGCAGCCAAGGGTCATCAGATACGCAGTATTTT	CASSQGSSDTQYF
TRBD1	TRBV7-8	TRBJ1-3	few	TGTGCCAGCAGCCGTTACAGGGGGCTGGGAAACACCATATATTTT	CASSRYRGLGNTIYF
NA	TRBV4-3	TRBJ2-3	few	TGCGCCAGCAGCCCCCCGGGGCTGGATACGCAGTATTTT	CASSPPGLDTQYF
NA	TRBV12-3/TRBV12-4	TRBJ2-5	many	TGTGCCAGCAGTTCAAGAGCGGAGACCCAGTACTTC	CASSSRAETQYF
TRBD2	TRBV4-1	TRBJ2-2	few	TGCGCCAGCAGCCAAGAATGGCTAGCGGGGGTTGCCGGGGAGCTGTTTTTT	CASSQEWLAGVAGELFF
TRBD1	TRBV6-2/TRBV6-3	TRBJ2-7	NA	TGTGCCAGCAGGGATTCCGGGACAGGGACATTCTACGAGCAGTACTTC	CASRDSGTGTFYEQYF
TRBD1	TRBV4-2	TRBJ2-7	NA	TGTGCCAGCAGCCAAGGACAGGGGAGCTCCTACGAGCAGTACTTC	CASSQGQGSSYEQYF
NA	TRBV7-9	TRBJ1-4	NA	TGTGCCAGCAGCGGGGCGGACATTGGTGATGAAAAACTGTTTTTT	CASSGADIGDEKLFF
TRBD1	TRBV7-2	TRBJ2-5	few	TGTGCCAGCAGACAGGGGGCACCTAAAGAGACCCAGTACTTC	CASRQGAPKETQYF
TRBD1	TRBV2	TRBJ2-2	few	TGTGCCAGCAGTGTTGACGGGACAGACACCGGGGAGCTGTTTTTT	CASSVDGTDTGELFF
NA	TRBV7-2	TRBJ2-5	NA	TGTGCCAGCAGCTACTTAAGGGGGGCCCAAGAGACCCAGTACTTC	CASSYLRGAQETQYF
NA	TRBV12-3/TRBV12-4	TRBJ2-3	many	TGTGCCAGCAGTCCTACCATACGGCGGGGTCGAGGAGATACGCAGTATTTT	CASSPTIRRGRGDTQYF
NA	TRBV7-9	TRBJ1-1	many	TGTGCCAGCAGCCCCTCAGGAAGTAGTGAAGCTTTCTTT	CASSPSGSSEAFF
NA	TRBV9	TRBJ1-4	many	TGTGCCAGCAGCGCAGACACGGGGGCAACTAATGAAAAACTGTTTTTT	CASSADTGATNEKLFF
NA	TRBV19	TRBJ2-3	few	TGTGCCAGTAGTACCATCACAGATACGCAGTATTTT	CASSTITDTQYF
NA	TRBV7-2	TRBJ2-5	few	TGTGCCAGCAGCTTAGTGATGTGGGCACAAGAGACCCAGTACTTC	CASSLVMWAQETQYF
NA	TRBV5-1	TRBJ2-5	many	TGCGCCAGCAGCTTGGCCCTTACGGCGTACCAAGAGACCCAGTACTTC	CASSLALTAYQETQYF
NA	TRBV6-1	TRBJ2-4	few	TGTGCCAGCAGCCCGGGTTCGGAAAACATTCAGTACTTC	CASSPGSENIQYF
NA	TRBV6-2/TRBV6-3	TRBJ2-2	few	TGTGCCAGCAGTTACTCGGCCACCACCGGGGAGCTGTTTTTT	CASSYSATTGELFF
TRBD2	TRBV2	TRBJ2-1	few	TGTGCCAGCAGTGAAGTTAGCGGGGGGGTCAATGAGCAGTTCTTC	CASSEVSGGVNEQFF
NA	TRBV20-1	TRBJ2-1	few	TGCAGTGCTAGAGATCCGGGTAGACATGAGCAGTTCTTC	CSARDPGRHEQFF
NA	TRBV7-2	TRBJ2-3	NA	TGTGCCAGCAGCTTCCTGTTTGGTACGCAGTATTTT	CASSFLFGTQYF
NA	TRBV5-1	TRBJ2-1	many	TGCGCCAGCAGCTTGATGGGCAATGAGCAGTTCTTC	CASSLMGNEQFF
NA	TRBV7-2	TRBJ2-1	few	TGTGCCAGCAGCTTAGCGCAGTCTTACAATGAGCAGTTCTTC	CASSLAQSYNEQFF
NA	TRBV7-9	TRBJ2-4	few	TGTGCCAGCAGCTTAGCTACAGGGATTCTAGCCAAAAACATTCAGTACTTC	CASSLATGILAKNIQYF
NA	TRBV3-1	TRBJ2-7	NA	TGTGCCAGCAGCCAAGCGACACTAACCTACGAGCAGTACTTC	CASSQATLTYEQYF
NA	TRBV5-4	TRBJ2-5	NA	TGTGCCAGCAGCTTGGCCGGGCAGGGGAGAAGAGAGACCCAGTACTTC	CASSLAGQGRRETQYF
TRBD1	TRBV2	TRBJ1-1	few	TGTGCCGGAGGGAAGGGGGCGGTGACTGAAGCTTTCTTT	CAGGKGAVTEAFF
NA	TRBV12-3/TRBV12-4	TRBJ1-1	NA	TGTGCCAGCAGTTATGTAGGGAGCGCTGAAGCTTTCTTT	CASSYVGSAEAFF
NA	TRBV12-3/TRBV12-4	TRBJ1-2	NA	TGTGCCAGCAGTTTCAGACGGATCTATGGCTACACCTTC	CASSFRRIYGYTF
NA	TRBV5-1	TRBJ1-5	NA	TGCGCCAGCACCCTTTGGGCCGCCCCAATCCTACCCCCTCCTCAGCCCCAGCATTTT	CASTLWAAPILPPPQPQHF
NA	TRBV5-1	TRBJ2-3	NA	TGCGCCAGCAGCTTTTTGGCGGGGGCCAACACAGATACGCAGTATTTT	CASSFLAGANTDTQYF
NA	TRBV19	TRBJ2-1	NA	TGTGCCAGTAGTCCCGGGACATCACAATCAGATGAGCAGTTCTTC	CASSPGTSQSDEQFF
TRBD1	TRBV25-1	TRBJ1-2	NA	TGTGCCAGCAGTGAATGGGCAGGGGGATTAGGCTATGGCTACACCTTC	CASSEWAGGLGYGYTF
TRBD1	TRBV12-3/TRBV12-4	TRBJ2-1	NA	TGTGCCAGCGGGGGACAGGGGGCGGATGAGCAGTTCTTC	CASGGQGADEQFF
NA	TRBV7-2	TRBJ2-7	few	TGTGCCAGCAGCTTAGCGCCTGTCGGCGAGCAGTACTTC	CASSLAPVGEQYF
TRBD1	TRBV18	TRBJ2-7	few	TGTGCCAGCTCACCAGGGACAGCTAGCTCCTACGAGCAGTACTTC	CASSPGTASSYEQYF